The 15 T cell receptor beta chains in this list originate from one sample, sequenced in a study of blood T cell repertoires in COVID-19. The method was immunoSEQ multiplex PCR; TCRdb's version includes in-frame clones alone and lacks a portion of them. This table has over 45,000 clones, roughly nine tenths appearing once. Specimen: peripheral blood. The origin of the receptors is a woman aged 55-70 years with active or convalescent COVID-19.

This clone was picked up one time. J is TRBJ2-7 and V is TRBV27; 8 bases fit TRBD2. The CDR3 is made up of 13 amino acids. Unmatched junction bases numbered 3, after V lost 6 bases and J lost 2 bases. CDR1 is MNHEY, CDR2 SMNVEV, per germline (reference sequence). The CDR3, as DNA: TGTGCCAGCAGGGGACTAGTCCCCTACGAGCAGTACTTC. Translating it yields CASRGLVPYEQYF.

The chain has TRBV20-1 and TRBJ1-6; D might be TRBD1 (5 bases). Trimming took off 5 bases at V and 10 bases at J, with 9 bases between the two ends. This CDR3 is built from 11 residues. Looked up from germline, CDR1 is DFQATT and CDR2 is SNEGSKA (reference sequence). CDR3 protein: CSAQGGSPLHF. Written as DNA, the CDR3 is TGCAGTGCTCAGGGAGGATCACCCCTCCACTTT.

This clone turned up a few times. The junction departs from germline at one end; a sequencing error may be responsible. V and J are TRBV2 and TRBJ2-2; D is possibly TRBD2 (6 bases). CDR3 size: 14 residues. Germline V gene sequence: CDR1 SNHLY, CDR2 FYNNEI. The chain's CDR3 is CASREGWRAGELFF. The CDR3 DNA sequence: TGTGCCAGCAGGGAAGGGTGGAGGGCCGGGGAGCTGTTTTTT.

The chain couples TRBV20-1 to TRBJ2-5; unclear D gene. Germline lookup yields CDR1 DFQATT and CDR2 SNEGSKA (reference sequence). Trimming stripped 3 bases from V and 4 bases from J, with 12 bases between. The CDR3 is 13 residues long. CDR3 bases: TGCAGTGCTAGTCCCCTCCTAGGAGAGACCCAGTACTTC. The encoded protein is CSASPLLGETQYF.

J is TRBJ2-7 and V is TRBV5-6, with 9 bases that match TRBD1. The V and J ends lost 3 bases and 5 bases, in that order; junction bases with no gene match: 3. The length of the CDR3 is 13 residues. Germline V gene lookup returns CDR1 SGHDT and CDR2 YYEEEE. The CDR3 here is CASSSTGGHEQYF. In nucleotides, the CDR3 is TGTGCCAGCAGCTCGACAGGGGGGCACGAGCAGTACTTC.

The rearrangement uses TRBV23-1 and TRBJ1-1; 9 nucleotides agree with TRBD1. TRBV23-1 has ORF status, its function being uncertain. V shed 6 bases and J 11 bases; nucleotides not matched to a gene: 13. There are 14 residues in the CDR3. CDR3 amino acids: CASSLGTGFLGAFF. As DNA, the CDR3 is TGCGCCAGCAGCCTTGGGACAGGGTTTCTTGGGGCTTTCTTT.

The chain uses TRBV30 and TRBJ1-1; TRBD1 aligns across 9 bases. CDR3 length equals 13 residues. V shed 3 bases and J 4 bases; nucleotides not matched to a gene: 3. From germline, CDR1 is GTSNPN and CDR2 SVGIG (reference sequence). DNA of the CDR3: TGTGCCTGGAGAGACAGGGGGTCCACTGAAGCTTTCTTT. It encodes CAWRDRGSTEAFF.

This chain joins TRBV9 and TRBJ2-1; 11 nucleotides line up with TRBD2. CDR3 length equals 15 residues. Trimming at V came to 2 bases and at J to 6 bases, leaving 4 bases not matched to a gene. CDR1 and CDR2 (germline): SGDLS, YYNGEE. The CDR3 loop reads CASSVLAGGINEQFF. The CDR3, as DNA: TGTGCCAGCAGCGTCCTAGCGGGGGGCATCAATGAGCAGTTCTTC.

The genes are TRBV28 and TRBJ1-1, with 12 nucleotides matching TRBD1. The CDR3 length is 15 residues. Per germline, CDR1 MDHEN and CDR2 SYDVKM. With 6 bases clipped from V and 3 bases from J, the junction kept 5 bases outside the gene matches. In DNA form, the CDR3 reads TGTGCCAGCAGCCCGGGACAGGGGGCCTACACTGAAGCTTTCTTT. Residues: CASSPGQGAYTEAFF.

The chain joins TRBV6-5 to TRBJ2-1; 9 positions match TRBD2. This CDR3 is 15 amino acids long. With V trimmed by 0 bases and J by 8 bases, 5 bases remained unmatched. Germline CDR1 MNHEY, CDR2 SVGAGI. The CDR3 region is CASSYSSGRGYEQFF. CDR3 sequence (DNA): TGTGCCAGCAGTTACTCTAGCGGGAGAGGCTATGAGCAGTTCTTC.

The V and J genes are TRBV28 and TRBJ2-1, with 9 bases that match TRBD1. This CDR3 comprises 12 residues. Unmatched junction bases numbered 8, after V lost 6 bases and J lost 14 bases. Per the germline V gene, CDR1 is MDHEN and CDR2 is SYDVKM. CDR3 amino acids: CASSIRDREEFF. For the CDR3, the DNA is TGTGCCAGCAGCATTAGGGACAGGGAAGAGTTCTTC.

The chain joins TRBV20-1 to TRBJ1-5; D unclear. The V end lost 1 base, the J end lost 11 bases, and 9 bases lay between the germline ends. The CDR3 totals 11 residues. Germline values: CDR1 DFQATT, CDR2 SNEGSKA (reference sequence). CDR3 DNA sequence: TGCAGTGCTAGAGTAGGCGGGACCCAGCATTTT. Encoded protein: CSARVGGTQHF.

The chain combines TRBV5-1 with TRBJ2-2; 8 bases are shared with TRBD2. The ends lost 4 bases at V and 4 bases at J; junction bases unmatched: 3. The CDR3 spans 14 residues. CDR1 and CDR2 from the germline V gene are SGHRS and YFSETQ. CDR3 sequence: CASSPGGTTGELFF. CDR3 bases: TGCGCCAGCAGCCCGGGGGGGACCACCGGGGAGCTGTTTTTT.

This sequence joins TRBV6-5 and TRBJ2-3; TRBD2 matches at 12 bases. Germline V CDR1 and CDR2: MNHEY, SVGAGI. V was pared by 6 bases and J by 1 base, with 2 bases of the junction left unmatched. The CDR3 contains 15 residues. In DNA form, the CDR3 reads TGTGCCAGCAGATGGACTAGCGGGGGCACAGATACGCAGTATTTT. Protein: CASRWTSGGTDTQYF.

V is TRBV6-1 and J is TRBJ2-6, with D maybe TRBD2 (6 bases). The CDR3 contains 17 residues. Trimming shortened V by 3 bases and J by 0 bases, and 12 bases separated the two germline ends. Per germline, CDR1 MNHNS and CDR2 SASEGT. CDR3 sequence (DNA): TGTGCCAGCAGTGACCTAGCGACCAGCTCTGGGGCCAACGTCCTGACTTTC. This translates into CASSDLATSSGANVLTF.